The 27 T cell receptor beta chains given below trace back to one sample, sequenced in a study of blood T cells in healthy people across ages. A J-beta primer mix and a sample-barcoded 5' primer were used in a second PCR of roughly 6 to 11 cycles. TCRdb analysed the 5' RACE reads with MiXCR anew, one entry per CDR3 protein. The table lists under 1 million distinct CDR3 sequences, around 43% of them singletons. Sample: blood. The receptors were gathered from a man aged 55 to 70 in good health.

The chain is built from TRBV3-1 and TRBJ1-1; D is unclear. The germline V and J ends were trimmed by 6 bases and 3 bases, with 11 bases remaining between them. CDR3 size: 13 residues. Germline V gene data show CDR1 as LGHDT and CDR2 as YNNKEL (reference sequence). CDR3 sequence (DNA): TGTGCCAGCAGGATCAAGATGGACACTGAAGCTTTCTTT. Its translation is CASRIKMDTEAFF.

For the CDR3, the DNA is TGCGCCAGCAGCCGCATGGGACAGGGGTACAATGAGCAGTTCTTC. Translating gives CASSRMGQGYNEQFF. The V gene is TRBV4-3, the J gene TRBJ2-1; 10 positions agree with TRBD1. Germline values: CDR1 LGHNA, CDR2 YSLEER. There are 15 residues in the CDR3. Trimming cost V 4 bases and J 4 bases; bases outside gene matches: 4.

J is TRBJ2-7 and V is TRBV7-3; the D gene could be TRBD1 or TRBD2 (6 bases each). The CDR3 consists of 15 residues. Germline CDR1 is SGHTA and CDR2 is FQGTGA. V lost 5 bases and J lost 7, with 21 bases in between. The CDR3 region is CASSAVGGRDNEQYF. The DNA of the CDR3 is TGTGCCAGCAGCGCCGTGGGGGGAAGGGACAATGAGCAGTACTTC.

The V and J genes are TRBV24-1 and TRBJ2-3, with 9 bases aligning to TRBD2. Germline values: CDR1 KGHDR, CDR2 SFDVKD. The ends lost 3 bases at V and 1 base at J; junction bases unmatched: 4. The CDR3 totals 16 residues. The CDR3 DNA sequence: TGTGCCACCAGTGATACCAGACTAGCGGGCACAGATACGCAGTATTTT. As protein: CATSDTRLAGTDTQYF.

The chain couples TRBV18 to TRBJ2-5; 11 positions agree with TRBD2. The J call may be mistaken, given a closer DNA end match to TRBJ2-7. Germline CDR1 is KGHSH and CDR2 is LQKENI. This CDR3 contains 16 residues. The DNA for the CDR3 is TGTGCCAGCTCACCAATGCTGACTAGCGGGGATAACGAGCAGTACTTC. This translates into CASSPMLTSGDNEQYF.

The V call is TRBV7-9, the J call TRBJ2-1; D not certain. The CDR3 loop spans 11 amino acids. Germline V gene lookup returns CDR1 SEHNR and CDR2 FQNEAQ (reference sequence). V lost 6 bases and J 9 bases, leaving 9 bases between the germline ends. The CDR3 region is CASSPVREQFF. For the CDR3, the DNA is TGTGCCAGCAGTCCGGTCCGTGAGCAGTTCTTC.

This chain uses TRBV9 with TRBJ2-6, with a tentative D call TRBD1 (6 bases). Trimming cost V 0 bases and J 0 bases, with 13 bases left between them. This CDR3 comprises 18 residues. CDR1 and CDR2 from the germline V gene are SGDLS and YYNGEE. CDR3 residues: CASSVVSGASSGANVLTF. The CDR3 region has the DNA TGTGCCAGCAGCGTAGTGTCAGGGGCGAGCTCTGGGGCCAACGTCCTGACTTTC.

The rearrangement uses TRBV5-6 and TRBJ2-7; D is possibly TRBD2 (5 bases). Germline CDR1 SGHDT, CDR2 YYEEEE. The V gene lost 6 bases and the J gene lost 4 bases, with 20 bases spanning the gap. The CDR3 length is 15 residues. This CDR3 is CASIWRSPQSYEQYF. As DNA, the CDR3 is TGTGCCAGCATCTGGAGGAGCCCCCAGTCTTACGAGCAGTACTTC.

This chain connects TRBV27 to TRBJ2-3; 8 bases fit TRBD2. The CDR3 extends over 16 amino acids. The germline gives CDR1 MNHEY, CDR2 SMNVEV (reference sequence). The V segment lost 4 bases and the J segment 6 bases; nucleotides outside the gene matches: 12. The CDR3, as DNA: TGTGCCAGCAGTTCGCTTGGACTCGGGGGGGACGATACGCAGTATTTT. This sequence encodes CASSSLGLGGDDTQYF.

This clonotype was detected only a few times. This chain joins TRBV7-8 and TRBJ1-5; weak D call: TRBD1 (5 bases). This CDR3 is 15 amino acids long. CDR1 and CDR2 from the germline V gene are SGHVS and FQNEAQ. Trimming pared 1 base from V and 6 bases from J, leaving 13 bases between. For the CDR3, the DNA is TGTGCCAGCAGCTTAGATTCAGGGTCCAGTCAGCCCCAGCATTTT. This translates into CASSLDSGSSQPQHF.

This chain joins TRBV7-8 and TRBJ2-3; 7 nucleotides agree with TRBD2. The CDR3 loop spans 16 amino acids. The germline V gene encodes CDR1 SGHVS and CDR2 FQNEAQ. The ends lost 4 bases at V and 7 bases at J; junction bases unmatched: 14. The CDR3 reads CASSSRASGEGYTQYF. The CDR3 bases are TGTGCCAGCAGCTCCCGGGCGAGCGGGGAGGGGTATACGCAGTATTTT.

CDR3 nucleotides: TGTGCCAGCAGCTTAGAAGCGGTCTACGACATTCAGTACTTC. Its protein product is CASSLEAVYDIQYF. The chain has TRBV7-2 and TRBJ2-4, with a weak D call TRBD2 (5 bases). The CDR3 runs 14 residues. The germline gives CDR1 SGHTA, CDR2 FQGNSA. Trimming stripped 1 base from V and 8 bases from J, with 12 bases between.

The gene calls are TRBV7-9 and TRBJ2-3, with 11 positions matching TRBD2. The length of the CDR3 is 14 residues. Germline V gives CDR1 SEHNR, CDR2 FQNEAQ (reference sequence). The V and J ends lost 11 bases and 4 bases, in that order; junction bases with no gene match: 8. The CDR3 loop is CAGQTSGGADTQYF. The CDR3 bases are TGTGCCGGCCAAACTAGCGGGGGAGCAGATACGCAGTATTTT. The full variable domain, its missing parts supplied by reference TRBV7-9 and TRBJ2-3, is DTGVSQNPRHKITKRGQNVTFRCDPISEHNRLYWYRQTLGQGPEFLTYFQNEAQLEKSRLLSDRFSAERPKGSFSTLEIQRTEQGDSAMYLCAGQTSGGADTQYFGPGTRLTVL.

The rearrangement links TRBV10-3 to TRBJ1-6, with 9 bases matching TRBD1. This CDR3 comprises 15 residues. CDR1 and CDR2 (germline): ENHRY, SYGVKD. Trimming cost V 3 bases and J 7 bases; bases outside gene matches: 4. CDR3 in amino acids: CAISESGTGNSPLHF. The CDR3 DNA sequence: TGTGCCATCAGTGAATCAGGGACAGGGAATTCACCCCTCCACTTT.

The chain carries TRBV20-1 and TRBJ2-3; D unclear. The CDR3 spans 14 residues. CDR1 is DFQATT and CDR2 is SNEGSKA in the germline V gene (reference sequence). Deletions cut 2 bases from V and 2 bases from J, with 11 bases between. This CDR3 is CSARMAGVTDTQYF. In DNA form, the CDR3 reads TGCAGTGCTAGAATGGCCGGCGTCACAGATACGCAGTATTTT.

This clonotype was found a few times. CDR3 sequence: CASSDRGQLNTEAFF. Written as DNA, the CDR3 is TGTGCCAGCAGCGACCGAGGGCAGCTGAACACTGAAGCTTTCTTT. The J gene is TRBJ1-1, the V gene TRBV7-2; D unclear. Germline V gene data show CDR1 as SGHTA and CDR2 as FQGNSA. CDR3 length: 15 residues. Deletions cut 5 bases from V and 0 bases from J, with 13 bases between.

The V call is TRBV29-1, the J call TRBJ2-7, with D possibly matching TRBD1 (6 bases). CDR1 and CDR2 from the germline V gene are SQVTM and ANQGSEA. The length of the CDR3 is 13 residues. Trimming removed 6 bases at V and 3 bases at J, with 15 bases between. CDR3 loop: CSVRTVGVYEQYF. The CDR3 DNA sequence: TGCAGCGTACGGACAGTAGGCGTCTACGAGCAGTACTTC.

The chain recombines TRBV20-1 with TRBJ2-5; 7 nucleotides line up with TRBD1. The CDR3 has 15 amino acids. V was clipped by 7 bases and J by 2 bases; unmatched bases: 13. Germline lookup yields CDR1 DFQATT and CDR2 SNEGSKA (reference sequence). The CDR3 region has the DNA TGCAGTGTCCGACCCCAATGGGACAGACAAGAGACCCAGTACTTC. Residues: CSVRPQWDRQETQYF.

At least ten counts were recorded for this clonotype. The rearrangement uses TRBV29-1 and TRBJ1-4, with 7 bases lining up with TRBD1. This CDR3 region has 13 residues. Germline CDR1 SQVTM, CDR2 ANQGSEA. J gave up 10 bases and V 7 bases, and 12 bases lay outside the gene matches. The CDR3: CSGIDRDLGKLFF. As DNA, the CDR3 is TGCAGCGGAATCGACAGGGATCTTGGAAAACTGTTTTTT. The whole variable domain, filled in from reference TRBV29-1 and TRBJ1-4, reads SAVISQKPSRDICQRGTSLTIQCQVDSQVTMMFWYRQQPGQSLTLIATANQGSEATYESGFVIDKFPISRPNLTFSTLTVSNMSPEDSSIYLCSGIDRDLGKLFFGSGTQLSVL.

This clonotype was counted only a few times. V usage is TRBV5-1 and J usage is TRBJ2-1; maybe TRBD2 (6 bases). Germline V lookup: CDR1 SGHRS, CDR2 YFSETQ. The CDR3 runs 15 residues. V was shortened by 0 bases and J by 6 bases, with 13 bases between the two germline ends. CDR3 residues: CASSLAPSGLNEQFF. In DNA form, the CDR3 reads TGCGCCAGCAGCTTGGCCCCCAGCGGGCTCAATGAGCAGTTCTTC.

The chain is built from TRBV28 and TRBJ2-3; D gene unclear. CDR1 MDHEN and CDR2 SYDVKM come from the germline V gene. CDR3 length: 13 amino acids. V was clipped by 7 bases and J by 0 bases, with 8 bases between them. The CDR3 sequence: CASTHPSTDTQYF. The DNA for the CDR3 is TGTGCCAGCACCCACCCTAGCACAGATACGCAGTATTTT.

This clonotype has only one observation. The chain uses TRBV5-6 and TRBJ2-7; a weak D match, TRBD1 (5 bases). The V gene's germline CDR1 is SGHDT and CDR2 YYEEEE. Trimming removed 0 bases from V and 0 bases from J, with 10 bases in between. The CDR3 contains 15 residues. CDR3 coding DNA: TGTGCCAGCAGCTTGGACCCGACAGTCTCCTACGAGCAGTACTTC. It translates to CASSLDPTVSYEQYF.

The rearrangement uses TRBV20-1 and TRBJ2-3, with 7 bases matching TRBD2. Looked up from germline, CDR1 is DFQATT and CDR2 is SNEGSKA (reference sequence). The CDR3 totals 15 residues. With V trimmed by 0 bases and J by 2 bases, 5 bases remained unmatched. This CDR3 reads CSARDQAGTTDTQYF. The CDR3 coding sequence is TGCAGTGCTAGAGATCAAGCGGGGACCACAGATACGCAGTATTTT.

The J gene is TRBJ2-2, the V gene TRBV11-3; D remains unclear. Germline V gene sequence: CDR1 SGHNT, CDR2 YENEEA. Between the trimmed V and J ends, which lost 4 bases and 6 bases, there was a span of 12 bases. The CDR3 is 14 residues long. The chain's CDR3 is CASSSRHSPGELFF. For the CDR3, the DNA is TGTGCCAGCAGCTCTCGACATTCGCCCGGGGAGCTGTTTTTT.

This clonotype was detected a few times. The chain uses TRBV20-1 and TRBJ2-7, with 8 bases lining up with TRBD1. Germline loops: CDR1 DFQATT, CDR2 SNEGSKA (reference sequence). The CDR3 contains 14 residues. V gave up 6 bases and J gave up 4 bases; unmatched junction bases: 11. The CDR3 reads CSAPDREGAYEQYF. The CDR3 bases are TGCAGTGCCCCGGACAGGGAAGGGGCTTACGAGCAGTACTTC.

This clonotype was picked up one time. V is TRBV20-1 and J is TRBJ2-4; TRBD1 might be the D (6 bases). The end of the DNA fits TRBJ2-7 better, so the J call may be wrong. CDR1 is DFQATT, CDR2 SNEGSKA, per germline (reference sequence). The CDR3 has 14 residues. The CDR3 DNA is TGCAGTGCGCGGCAGGGGAGAACTCTCTACGAGCAGTACTTC. Protein product: CSARQGRTLYEQYF.

V gene TRBV6-1 combines with J gene TRBJ2-6; D is uncertain. The germline V and J ends were trimmed by 4 bases and 2 bases, with 9 bases remaining between them. Germline V gene sequence: CDR1 MNHNS, CDR2 SASEGT. CDR3 length: 15 residues. The CDR3 reads CASSGAKPGANVLTF. CDR3 in DNA: TGTGCCAGCAGTGGGGCAAAGCCTGGGGCCAACGTCCTGACTTTC.